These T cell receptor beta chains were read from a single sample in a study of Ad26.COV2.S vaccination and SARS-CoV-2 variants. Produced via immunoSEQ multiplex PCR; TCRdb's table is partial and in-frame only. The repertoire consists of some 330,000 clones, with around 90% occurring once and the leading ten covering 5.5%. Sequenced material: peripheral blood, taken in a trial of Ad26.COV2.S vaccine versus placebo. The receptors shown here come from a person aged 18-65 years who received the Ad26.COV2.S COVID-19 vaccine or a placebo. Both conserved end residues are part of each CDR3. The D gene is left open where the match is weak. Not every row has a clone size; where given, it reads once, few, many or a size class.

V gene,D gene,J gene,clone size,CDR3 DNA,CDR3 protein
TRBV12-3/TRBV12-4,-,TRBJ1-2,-,TGTGCCAGTGTTCAACCTGGGGGGGGCTACACCTTC,CASVQPGGGYTF
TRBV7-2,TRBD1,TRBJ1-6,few,TGTGCCAGCAGCCCCCAGGGGGCCTTGGTAGGGCCCCTCCACTTT,CASSPQGALVGPLHF
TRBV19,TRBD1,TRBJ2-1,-,TGTGCCAGTAAATATTCGGGCAGGGGGCAGGGGAATGAGCAGTTCTTC,CASKYSGRGQGNEQFF
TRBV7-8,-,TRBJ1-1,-,TGTGCCAGCAGCTCAGATCCTTTGGTGGTAGCTTTCTTT,CASSSDPLVVAFF
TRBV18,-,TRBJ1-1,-,TGTGCCAGCTCACCCCGGAACACTGAAGCTTTCTTT,CASSPRNTEAFF
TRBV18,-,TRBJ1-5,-,TGTGCCAGCTCACCAGGTGACGGTCAGCCCCAGCATTTT,CASSPGDGQPQHF
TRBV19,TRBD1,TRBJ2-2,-,TGTGCCAGTAAGACACCGGGACAGATGAACACCGGGGAGCTGTTTTTT,CASKTPGQMNTGELFF
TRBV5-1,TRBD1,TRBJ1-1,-,TGCGCCAGCAGCCCGAGCCTGGGACAGACAAACACTGAAGCTTTCTTT,CASSPSLGQTNTEAFF
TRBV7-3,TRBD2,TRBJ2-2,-,TGTGCCAGCAGCCACCCGCCCGGGACTAGCGGGAGTATGGTCGGGGAGCTGTTTTTT,CASSHPPGTSGSMVGELFF
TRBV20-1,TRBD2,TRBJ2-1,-,TGCAGTGCTAGTCTCCTCGGGGGAGGGCTTAGCTCCTACAATGAGCAGTTCTTC,CSASLLGGGLSSYNEQFF
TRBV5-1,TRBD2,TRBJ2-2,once,TGCGCCAGCCACCCATCTAGCGGGGTTGTCACCGGGGAGCTGTTTTTT,CASHPSSGVVTGELFF
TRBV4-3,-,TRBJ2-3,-,TGCGCCAGCAGCCAAGCCGCGGGTAGCGGTCGCACAGATACGCAGTATTTT,CASSQAAGSGRTDTQYF
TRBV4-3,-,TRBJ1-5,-,TGCGCCAGCAGCCAATGGGGCACTCAGCCCCAGCATTTT,CASSQWGTQPQHF
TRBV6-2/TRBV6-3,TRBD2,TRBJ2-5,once,TGTGCCAGCAGTTATATAGCGGGGGGGAGAGGTTCTCGACAAGAGACCCAGTACTTC,CASSYIAGGRGSRQETQYF
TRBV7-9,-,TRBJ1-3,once,TGTGCCAGCAGCCGTACGGCCCCAGTGGCTGGAAACACCATATATTTT,CASSRTAPVAGNTIYF
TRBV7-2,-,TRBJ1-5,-,TGTGCCAGCAGCTTAGGGACATATAGCAATCAGCCCCAGCATTTT,CASSLGTYSNQPQHF
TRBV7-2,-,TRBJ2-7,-,TGTGCCAGCAGCCCTGTATGGACACGATTTTACGAGCAGTACTTC,CASSPVWTRFYEQYF
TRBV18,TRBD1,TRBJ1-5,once,TGTGCCAGCTCACCAATCGGGACAGGGGGCGCAGGCAATCAGCCCCAGCATTTT,CASSPIGTGGAGNQPQHF
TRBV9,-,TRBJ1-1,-,TGTGCCAAGGGGGTGGAAGCTTTCTTT,CAKGVEAFF
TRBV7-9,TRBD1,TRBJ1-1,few,TGTGCCAGCAGCGGCAGGGGGCGGAGCACTGAAGCTTTCTTT,CASSGRGRSTEAFF
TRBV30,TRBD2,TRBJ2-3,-,TGTGCCTGGAGTGTAGGAGCGGGAGCAGATACGCAGTATTTT,CAWSVGAGADTQYF
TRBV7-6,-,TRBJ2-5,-,TGTGCCAGCATCCCTGACTTAGGGGGGAGAGTTAAAGAGACCCAGTACTTC,CASIPDLGGRVKETQYF
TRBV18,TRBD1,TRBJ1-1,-,TGTGCCAGCTCAACTAGACAGGGTAGCAGGGAAGACAACACTGAAGCTTTCTTT,CASSTRQGSREDNTEAFF
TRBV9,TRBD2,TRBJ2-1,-,TGTGCCAGCAGCGTTAGTCGGCTAGCGGAATACAATGAGCAGTTCTTC,CASSVSRLAEYNEQFF
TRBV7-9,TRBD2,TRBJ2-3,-,TGTGCCGGAAAGGGACTAGCGGCCACAGATACGCAGTATTTT,CAGKGLAATDTQYF
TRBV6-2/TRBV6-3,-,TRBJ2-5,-,TGTGCCAGCAGCCTTACACAGGGAAGGCCCCAAGAGACCCAGTACTTC,CASSLTQGRPQETQYF
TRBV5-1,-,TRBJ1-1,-,TGCGCCAGCAGCCCAGGAGGCGGAACTGAAGCTTTCTTT,CASSPGGGTEAFF
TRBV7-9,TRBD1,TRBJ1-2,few,TGTGCCAGCAGCCAGTGGACAGGCGACGATGGCTACACCTTC,CASSQWTGDDGYTF
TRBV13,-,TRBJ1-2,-,TGTGCCAGCAGCTTATACATAAAAGGGTCAACGCTGGGCTATGGCTACACCTTC,CASSLYIKGSTLGYGYTF
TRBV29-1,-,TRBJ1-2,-,TGCAGCGTTGTGGGGGGCGGCTACACCTTC,CSVVGGGYTF
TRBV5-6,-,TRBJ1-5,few,TGTGCCAGCAGCCCGGGCAGTATGACCAATCAGCCCCAGCATTTT,CASSPGSMTNQPQHF
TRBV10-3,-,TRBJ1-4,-,TGTGCCATCAGTGTCGAACGCCATGAAAAACTGTTTTTT,CAISVERHEKLFF
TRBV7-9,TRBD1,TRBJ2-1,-,TGTGCCAGCACCAAGGGGACAGGGTACAATGAGCAGTTCTTC,CASTKGTGYNEQFF
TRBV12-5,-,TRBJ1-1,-,TGTGCTAGTGGTTTACATTTGAACACTGAGGCTTTCTTT,CASGLHLNTEAFF
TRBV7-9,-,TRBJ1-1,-,TGTGCCAGCACCACCCGGGCGGGTATGAACACTGAAGCTTTCTTT,CASTTRAGMNTEAFF
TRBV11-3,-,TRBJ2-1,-,TGTGCCAGCAGCCCAAGGACCAGCGGTGCCTACAATGAGCAGTTCTTC,CASSPRTSGAYNEQFF
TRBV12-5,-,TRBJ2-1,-,TGTGCTAGTGGTTTGGTACTGACCGAACCGGAGGGCAATGAGCAGTTCTTC,CASGLVLTEPEGNEQFF
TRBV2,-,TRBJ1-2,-,TGTGCCAGCAGTGGCATTAACTATGGCTACACCTTC,CASSGINYGYTF
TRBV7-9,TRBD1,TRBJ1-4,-,TGTGCCAGCAGCCAAACGGGACAGGGGAATGAAAAACTGTTTTTT,CASSQTGQGNEKLFF